The 9 T cell receptor beta chains reported below all come from one sample, sequenced in a study of early T cells in non-severe SARS-CoV-2 infection. TCRdb redid the calling of the 5' RACE reads with MiXCR, one entry per CDR3 protein. The repertoire holds roughly 70,000 distinct CDR3 sequences, with about 17% as singletons. This material consisted of whole blood, taken at baseline. The receptors here all came from an adult who was a healthcare worker with PCR-confirmed SARS-CoV-2 infection or an uninfected control (not recorded which).

V is TRBV10-2 and J is TRBJ2-3; 10 nucleotides align to TRBD2. V shed 6 bases and J 2 bases; nucleotides not matched to a gene: 11. Germline CDR1 and CDR2: WSHSY and SAAADI. The CDR3 is made up of 17 amino acids. CDR3: CASSTPRTSGNTDTQYF. The CDR3 DNA follows: TGCGCCAGCAGCACCCCCCGGACTAGCGGAAACACAGATACGCAGTATTTT.

This clonotype appeared many times. The chain recombines TRBV5-1 with TRBJ2-4, with 10 bases that match TRBD2. In germline, CDR1 is SGHRS, CDR2 YFSETQ. Unmatched junction bases numbered 5, after V lost 0 bases and J lost 11 bases. The CDR3 spans 14 residues. The CDR3 DNA sequence: TGCGCCAGCAGCTTGGAAGTAGCGGGGGGTGTTCAGTACTTC. This gives the protein CASSLEVAGGVQYF.

This clonotype came up a few times. This chain links TRBV5-1 with TRBJ2-1; D is unresolved. CDR3 size: 14 residues. V was cut by 0 bases and J by 9 bases, with 13 bases left in between. Germline V CDR1 and CDR2: SGHRS, YFSETQ. CDR3 coding DNA: TGCGCCAGCAGCTTGGTTGCTGGGGTAGGTGAGCAGTTCTTC. It codes for CASSLVAGVGEQFF.

V usage is TRBV7-6 and J usage is TRBJ2-1; maybe TRBD2 (6 bases). The germline CDR1 and CDR2 sequences are SGHVS and FNYEAQ. V was clipped by 1 base and J by 2 bases, with 15 bases between them. This CDR3 is built from 17 residues. CDR3 loop: CASSLGILARTYNEQFF. The DNA of the CDR3 is TGTGCCAGCAGCTTAGGGATCCTAGCGAGGACCTACAATGAGCAGTTCTTC.

A few counts support this clonotype. V is TRBV20-1 and J is TRBJ2-3; 14 nucleotides match TRBD2. Germline V gives CDR1 DFQATT, CDR2 SNEGSKA (reference sequence). V shed 4 bases, J shed 7 bases, and the junction held 7 bases outside the gene matches. This CDR3 comprises 15 residues. The CDR3 DNA reads as TGCAGTGCTAATTTCGGGACTAGCGGGAGAAATACGCAGTATTTT. It codes for CSANFGTSGRNTQYF.

This clonotype has at least ten counts. The chain combines TRBV6-5 with TRBJ2-5; D may be TRBD1 (6 bases). This CDR3 has 15 residues. The germline gives CDR1 MNHEY, CDR2 SVGAGI. Trimming took 2 bases from V and 5 from J, leaving 15 bases between them. The CDR3 DNA sequence: TGTGCCAGCAGTTACGCATCAGGGGTAGTGGAGACCCAGTACTTC. Its translation: CASSYASGVVETQYF.

CDR3 sequence (DNA): TGTGCCAGCAGCTTAGCAGCGGGGGGGCCTAATACGCAGTATTTT. Translated, it gives CASSLAAGGPNTQYF. The J gene is TRBJ2-3, the V gene TRBV7-6; 10 nucleotides agree with TRBD2. The CDR3 sequence is 15 residues long. The V gene's germline CDR1 is SGHVS and CDR2 FNYEAQ. J gave up 7 bases and V 0 bases, and 4 bases lay outside the gene matches. The full variable domain, in which reference TRBV7-6 and TRBJ2-3 provide the parts outside the CDR3, is GAGVSQSPRYKVTKRGQDVALRCDPISGHVSLYWYRQALGQGPEFLTYFNYEAQQDKSGLPNDRFSAERPEGSISTLTIQRTEQRDSAMYRCASSLAAGGPNTQYFGPGTRLTVL.

This clonotype was seen more than once but under ten times. The chain links TRBV29-1 to TRBJ2-7, with D perhaps TRBD1 (5 bases). Trimming removed 4 bases at V and 4 bases at J, with 14 bases between. Looked up from germline, CDR1 is SQVTM and CDR2 is ANQGSEA. The CDR3 sequence is 13 residues long. CDR3 coding DNA: TGCAGCGTTGTGTCCAGGGTGACGTACGAGCAGTACTTC. Residues: CSVVSRVTYEQYF.

This clonotype ranks as medium-sized. The rearrangement uses TRBV29-1 and TRBJ2-1, with D possibly TRBD2 on 6 matching bases. In germline, CDR1 is SQVTM, CDR2 ANQGSEA. V lost 4 bases and J lost 4, with 11 bases in between. This CDR3 is built from 13 residues. The CDR3 DNA follows: TGCAGCGTTGTTTCTAGCGATTACAATGAGCAGTTCTTC. Amino acids: CSVVSSDYNEQFF.